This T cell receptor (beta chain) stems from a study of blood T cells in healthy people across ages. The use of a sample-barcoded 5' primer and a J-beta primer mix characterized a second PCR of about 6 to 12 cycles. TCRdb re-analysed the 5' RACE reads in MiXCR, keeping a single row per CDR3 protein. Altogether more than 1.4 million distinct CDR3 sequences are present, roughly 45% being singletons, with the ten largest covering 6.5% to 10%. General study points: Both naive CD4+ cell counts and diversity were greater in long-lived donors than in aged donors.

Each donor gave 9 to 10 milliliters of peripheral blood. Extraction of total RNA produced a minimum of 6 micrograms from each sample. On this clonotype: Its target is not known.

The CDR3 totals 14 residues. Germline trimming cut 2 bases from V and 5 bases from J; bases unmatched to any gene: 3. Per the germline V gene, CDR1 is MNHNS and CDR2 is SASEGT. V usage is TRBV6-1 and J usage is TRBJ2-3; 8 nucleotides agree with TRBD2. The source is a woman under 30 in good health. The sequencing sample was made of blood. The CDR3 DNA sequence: TGTGCCAGCAGTGAACGCCTAGCGGGAGATACGCAGTATTTT. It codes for CASSERLAGDTQYF.